This T cell receptor (beta chain) was documented in a study of blood T cell repertoires in COVID-19. Study at large: The origin of the acute and convalescent COVID-19 samples was the United States, Italy and Spain.

Authors' methods: Using reference gene primer amplification, nucleated cell counts were estimated. Generated by immunoSEQ multiplex PCR, the TCRdb table keeps only in-frame clones and is missing some. That table is the source of V, J and clone size, and D and trimming were worked out from the DNA. The sample lists about 190,000 clones, roughly 80% seen once, with roughly 14% in the top ten. With 8 bases clipped from V and 0 bases from J, the junction kept 4 bases outside the gene matches. The CDR3 is 13 residues long. In germline, CDR1 is MRHNA, CDR2 SNTAGT. V is TRBV6-4 and J is TRBJ2-7; 7 bases are shared with TRBD2. The sequencing input was peripheral blood. This clonotype was obtained from a man aged 50 to 59 who had recovered from COVID-19. The CDR3 DNA is TGTGCCAGCTCAGCGGGACCCTCCTACGAGCAGTACTTC. Protein: CASSAGPSYEQYF.